Listed below are T cell receptor beta chains from one sample, sequenced in a study of glioma-infiltrating T cells. TCRdb re-called the multiplex PCR reads with MiXCR, one entry per CDR3 protein. The table lists about 140,000 distinct CDR3 sequences, about two fifths of them singletons. The material sequenced was glioma tissue, nonneoplastic brain tissue, or PBMCs (not recorded which). The receptor set was obtained from a human donor with low-grade glioma or glioblastoma, undergoing nonglioma brain surgery, or in good health (not recorded which). Both conserved end residues are part of each CDR3. The order of the fields is CDR3 length, J gene, V gene, D gene, clone size, CDR3 protein, CDR3 DNA. The D gene is left open where the match is weak. Size is omitted from some rows. Given values are once, few, many or a class for expanded clones.

length: 13; J: TRBJ2-1; V: TRBV20-1; D: TRBD2; size: few; CDR3: CSARLAFYNEQFF; DNA: TGCAGTGCGAGACTAGCTTTCTACAATGAGCAGTTCTTC
length: 12; J: TRBJ1-6; V: TRBV7-2; D: NA; size: NA; CDR3: CASSFPDSPLHF; DNA: TGTGCCAGCAGTTTTCCTGATTCACCCCTCCACTTT
length: 15; J: TRBJ2-2; V: TRBV15; D: NA; size: NA; CDR3: CATSRDRGLTGELFF; DNA: TGTGCCACCAGCAGAGACCGGGGGCTCACCGGGGAGCTGTTTTTT
length: 14; J: TRBJ2-7; V: TRBV20-1; D: NA; size: NA; CDR3: CSAQSWGTTYEQYF; DNA: TGCAGTGCTCAGAGCTGGGGGACGACCTACGAGCAGTACTTC
length: 13; J: TRBJ1-2; V: TRBV24-1; D: TRBD1; size: once; CDR3: CATSDTTGLGYTF; DNA: TGTGCCACCAGTGATACGACAGGGTTAGGCTACACCTTC
length: 13; J: TRBJ2-7; V: TRBV12-3/TRBV12-4; D: TRBD2; size: NA; CDR3: CASSAGALHEQYF; DNA: TGTGCCAGCAGTGCGGGAGCCCTCCACGAGCAGTACTTC
length: 15; J: TRBJ1-5; V: TRBV7-9; D: NA; size: NA; CDR3: CASSLGGVGGQPQHF; DNA: TGTGCCAGCAGCTTAGGAGGGGTGGGAGGGCAGCCCCAGCATTTT
length: 16; J: TRBJ2-1; V: TRBV20-1; D: NA; size: few; CDR3: CSARAPQLASYNEQFF; DNA: TGCAGTGCTAGAGCCCCCCAACTAGCTTCCTACAATGAGCAGTTCTTC
length: 17; J: TRBJ2-3; V: TRBV6-2/TRBV6-3; D: TRBD2; size: NA; CDR3: CASSYGYSGRATDTQYF; DNA: TGTGCCAGCAGTTACGGTTATAGCGGGAGGGCCACAGATACGCAGTATTTT
length: 15; J: TRBJ1-4; V: TRBV7-2; D: TRBD1; size: few; CDR3: CARSLQGATNEKLFF; DNA: TGTGCCCGCAGCTTACAGGGGGCAACTAATGAAAAACTGTTTTTT
length: 14; J: TRBJ1-1; V: TRBV7-9; D: NA; size: NA; CDR3: CASSLYTGYTEAFF; DNA: TGTGCCAGCAGCTTATACACAGGGTATACTGAAGCTTTCTTT
length: 15; J: TRBJ1-5; V: TRBV27; D: TRBD1; size: many; CDR3: CASSIGGYGNQPQHF; DNA: TGTGCCAGCAGTATAGGGGGCTACGGCAATCAGCCCCAGCATTTT
length: 15; J: TRBJ1-1; V: TRBV4-3; D: NA; size: NA; CDR3: CASSQDQQGNTEAFF; DNA: TGCGCCAGCAGCCAAGACCAACAGGGCAACACTGAAGCTTTCTTT
length: 14; J: TRBJ2-1; V: TRBV7-2; D: NA; size: NA; CDR3: CASSLANGYNEQFF; DNA: TGTGCCAGCAGCTTAGCGAACGGGTACAATGAGCAGTTCTTC
length: 16; J: TRBJ2-5; V: TRBV20-1; D: NA; size: NA; CDR3: CSASDSGLPRQETQYF; DNA: TGCAGTGCCTCGGATTCCGGACTCCCTCGACAAGAGACCCAGTACTTC
length: 13; J: TRBJ2-1; V: TRBV6-6; D: NA; size: NA; CDR3: CASSYGRLYEQFF; DNA: TGTGCCAGCAGTTACGGTCGTCTCTACGAGCAGTTCTTC
length: 13; J: TRBJ1-5; V: TRBV28; D: NA; size: few; CDR3: CASSLFQLIPQHF; DNA: TGTGCCAGCAGTTTATTCCAATTGATACCCCAGCATTTT
length: 14; J: TRBJ1-2; V: TRBV11-2; D: NA; size: NA; CDR3: CASSSDRWYYGYTF; DNA: TGTGCCAGCAGCTCTGACAGATGGTACTATGGCTACACCTTC
length: 15; J: TRBJ2-7; V: TRBV6-2/TRBV6-3; D: NA; size: NA; CDR3: CASRESSVDSYEQYF; DNA: TGTGCCAGCAGGGAGTCTAGCGTCGACTCCTACGAGCAGTACTTC
length: 18; J: TRBJ2-1; V: TRBV27; D: NA; size: few; CDR3: CASSLSLPRDSHYNEQFF; DNA: TGTGCCAGCAGTTTGTCTCTCCCCCGGGACTCTCACTACAATGAGCAGTTCTTC
length: 16; J: TRBJ2-5; V: TRBV28; D: NA; size: NA; CDR3: CASSYKPDDGSETQYF; DNA: TGTGCCAGCAGTTACAAGCCCGACGACGGATCGGAGACCCAGTACTTC
length: 15; J: TRBJ1-1; V: TRBV15; D: NA; size: NA; CDR3: CATSRDGGRYTEAFF; DNA: TGTGCCACCAGCAGAGATGGGGGCAGGTACACTGAAGCTTTCTTT
length: 16; J: TRBJ2-2; V: TRBV6-2/TRBV6-3; D: NA; size: few; CDR3: CASSYVPGARTGELFF; DNA: TGTGCCAGCAGTTACGTTCCGGGGGCGCGGACCGGGGAGCTGTTTTTT
length: 11; J: TRBJ2-7; V: TRBV20-1; D: NA; size: NA; CDR3: CSAQSTYEQYF; DNA: TGCAGTGCCCAGAGTACTTACGAGCAGTACTTC
length: 18; J: TRBJ1-2; V: TRBV6-5; D: TRBD1; size: NA; CDR3: CAISAQSPGTGSNYGYTF; DNA: TGTGCCATCAGCGCACAGTCTCCCGGGACAGGATCTAACTATGGCTACACCTTC
length: 14; J: TRBJ2-5; V: TRBV7-9; D: NA; size: few; CDR3: CASSYRTSQETQYF; DNA: TGTGCCAGCAGTTATAGGACAAGCCAAGAGACCCAGTACTTC
length: 14; J: TRBJ2-3; V: TRBV6-1; D: TRBD1; size: many; CDR3: CASSGTGSADTQYF; DNA: TGTGCCAGCAGTGGGACAGGTAGCGCAGATACGCAGTATTTT
length: 16; J: TRBJ2-3; V: TRBV28; D: NA; size: few; CDR3: CASSSESAGRTDTQYF; DNA: TGTGCCAGCAGTTCGGAGTCGGCGGGACGCACAGATACGCAGTATTTT
length: 14; J: TRBJ2-3; V: TRBV6-6; D: NA; size: many; CDR3: CASSYTGPTDTQYF; DNA: TGTGCCAGCAGTTACACAGGGCCCACAGATACGCAGTATTTT
length: 13; J: TRBJ1-1; V: TRBV6-6; D: NA; size: NA; CDR3: CASSTQVNTEAFF; DNA: TGTGCCAGCAGTACACAAGTGAACACTGAAGCTTTCTTT
length: 16; J: TRBJ2-7; V: TRBV4-2; D: TRBD1; size: few; CDR3: CASSQKVGTGDREQYF; DNA: TGTGCCAGCAGCCAGAAAGTGGGGACAGGGGATCGCGAGCAGTACTTC
length: 14; J: TRBJ2-3; V: TRBV20-1; D: TRBD2; size: few; CDR3: CSAPRLAATDTQYF; DNA: TGCAGTGCTCCTCGACTAGCGGCCACAGATACGCAGTATTTT
length: 15; J: TRBJ2-3; V: TRBV10-3; D: TRBD2; size: NA; CDR3: CASRSGGLGTDTQYF; DNA: TGTGCCAGCAGATCTGGCGGACTAGGCACAGATACGCAGTATTTT
length: 14; J: TRBJ2-7; V: TRBV20-1; D: NA; size: NA; CDR3: CSASSFMADYEQYF; DNA: TGCAGTGCTAGTTCCTTTATGGCAGACTACGAGCAGTACTTC
length: 12; J: TRBJ1-1; V: TRBV12-3/TRBV12-4; D: NA; size: NA; CDR3: CASTTGTVKAFF; DNA: TGTGCCAGCACCACAGGAACGGTGAAAGCTTTCTTT
length: 15; J: TRBJ2-1; V: TRBV27; D: TRBD1; size: few; CDR3: CASSTRDRVSNEQFF; DNA: TGTGCCAGCTCCACACGGGACAGGGTATCCAATGAGCAGTTCTTC
length: 11; J: TRBJ2-5; V: TRBV20-1; D: NA; size: NA; CDR3: CSARVSETQYF; DNA: TGCAGTGCTAGAGTGAGCGAGACCCAGTACTTC
length: 14; J: TRBJ1-1; V: TRBV27; D: TRBD1; size: many; CDR3: CASTRRTGGTEAFF; DNA: TGTGCCAGCACCAGAAGGACAGGGGGGACTGAAGCTTTCTTT
length: 14; J: TRBJ2-1; V: TRBV4-3; D: TRBD2; size: once; CDR3: CASSRAGGPHEQFF; DNA: TGCGCCAGCAGCCGGGCGGGGGGGCCACATGAGCAGTTCTTC
length: 13; J: TRBJ1-3; V: TRBV7-9; D: NA; size: NA; CDR3: CASSGLHGNTIYF; DNA: TGTGCCAGCAGCGGACTTCACGGAAACACCATATATTTT
length: 11; J: TRBJ2-1; V: TRBV4-2; D: NA; size: few; CDR3: CASSPTNEQFF; DNA: TGTGCCAGCAGCCCGACAAATGAGCAGTTCTTC
length: 16; J: TRBJ1-4; V: TRBV7-6; D: NA; size: NA; CDR3: CASSPTTLGANEKLFF; DNA: TGTGCCAGCAGCCCTACAACCCTAGGGGCGAACGAAAAACTGTTTTTT
length: 15; J: TRBJ2-3; V: TRBV20-1; D: NA; size: once; CDR3: CSARVMWAGSDTQYF; DNA: TGCAGTGCTAGAGTTATGTGGGCGGGATCAGATACGCAGTATTTT
length: 13; J: TRBJ2-7; V: TRBV20-1; D: NA; size: few; CDR3: CSARVQGTYEQYF; DNA: TGCAGTGCTAGAGTGCAGGGTACCTACGAGCAGTACTTC
length: 15; J: TRBJ2-3; V: TRBV4-2; D: NA; size: few; CDR3: CASSSTSKHTDTQYF; DNA: TGTGCCAGCAGCTCCACTAGCAAACACACAGATACGCAGTATTTT
length: 13; J: TRBJ1-1; V: TRBV10-3; D: NA; size: NA; CDR3: CAISGELRSEAFF; DNA: TGTGCCATCAGTGGAGAATTGAGGTCTGAAGCTTTCTTT
length: 13; J: TRBJ1-4; V: TRBV20-1; D: NA; size: NA; CDR3: CSASSATNEKLFF; DNA: TGCAGTGCTAGCAGTGCAACTAATGAAAAACTGTTTTTT
length: 13; J: TRBJ2-3; V: TRBV7-2; D: NA; size: few; CDR3: CASSFTRGDTQYF; DNA: TGTGCCAGCAGCTTTACAAGGGGAGATACGCAGTATTTT
length: 13; J: TRBJ2-2; V: TRBV27; D: NA; size: NA; CDR3: CATAGHNTGELFF; DNA: TGTGCCACCGCGGGACACAACACCGGGGAGCTGTTTTTT
length: 12; J: TRBJ2-5; V: TRBV12-3/TRBV12-4; D: NA; size: few; CDR3: CASRPDGETQYF; DNA: TGTGCCAGCAGACCCGACGGGGAGACCCAGTACTTC
length: 13; J: TRBJ1-1; V: TRBV28; D: NA; size: many; CDR3: CASGGDLNTEAFF; DNA: TGTGCCAGCGGGGGAGACCTGAACACTGAAGCTTTCTTT
length: 12; J: TRBJ2-7; V: TRBV6-2/TRBV6-3; D: TRBD1; size: few; CDR3: CASRDSHYEQYF; DNA: TGTGCCAGCCGGGACAGCCACTACGAGCAGTACTTC